This TCR beta chain derives from a study of cytotoxic CD8 clonotypes in ibrutinib-treated CLL. On the study more broadly: Patients: roughly 11 relapsed/refractory, approximately 14 treatment-naive, 17 IGHV unmutated. Study-level findings and limits: Sustained-remission patients were sampled at one set of times and progressing patients at different ones.

The V end was cut by 7 bases, the J end by 5 bases, with 8 bases between. This CDR3 has 11 amino acids. Germline assignment: CDR1 MNHNS and CDR2 SASEGT. On this clone itself: The antigen is undetermined.

The table came from immunoSEQ multiplex PCR; TCRdb's copy has only in-frame clones and leaves some out. The data show 110,000 to 150,000 clones, roughly 83% seen once. Sample: PBMCs, taken after 12 months of ibrutinib treatment. This TCR came from a human donor with chronic lymphocytic leukemia. The chain couples TRBV6-1 to TRBJ2-5; no reliable D call. The CDR3 DNA is TGTGCCAGCACCAAAGGGGAGACCCAGTACTTC. This codes for CASTKGETQYF.